This TCR beta chain was captured in a study of T cells after yellow fever vaccination. This clonotype has more than one count but fewer than ten. The antigen remains undetermined. TCR cDNA was made by 5'RACE template switching, adding a universal primer site and UMIs. TCRdb recomputed calls from the 5' RACE reads with MiXCR, one row per CDR3 protein. The data contain about 320,000 distinct CDR3 sequences, 6.5% to 8.5% of them singletons. Broader study findings: Overlap between CD4 and CD8 compartments was detected for a small share of clonotypes. Post-booster repertoires again held most primary-vaccination clones (roughly 96% CD4, approximately 90% CD8).

The CDR3 has 16 amino acids. Germline V gene sequence: CDR1 LGHNA, CDR2 YSLEER. With 0 bases clipped from V and 5 bases from J, the junction kept 6 bases outside the gene matches. The chain carries TRBV4-3 and TRBJ2-5; TRBD1 matches 10 bases. The sequences come from PBMCs, collected more than 35 days after the first yellow fever vaccination. The receptor comes from a man between 18 and 29 years old who received the YFV17D yellow fever vaccine. The CDR3 nucleotides are TGCGCCAGCAGCCAAGATATGGACAGGGGGGAGGAGACCCAGTACTTC. Translation: CASSQDMDRGEETQYF.